The present T cell receptor (beta chain) was sequenced within a study of control samples from healthy donors and cancer patients. The assay was immunoSEQ multiplex PCR, and TCRdb's table has in-frame clones only and misses some. There are roughly 130,000 clones in the sample; 80% to 95% occur only once, and about 2.6% lies in the top ten. The V gene end was trimmed by 0 bases and the J gene end by 5 bases; junction bases not matched to a gene: 10. Germline V gene sequence: CDR1 SGHTA, CDR2 FQGTGA. CDR3 length equals 18 residues. This chain links TRBV7-3 with TRBJ2-1, with 10 bases lining up with TRBD2. The sequence derives from a man between 18 and 35 years old in good health. Sequencing input: blood. The CDR3: CASSLTPRAGGPHNEQFF. As DNA, the CDR3 is TGTGCCAGCAGCTTAACCCCCAGAGCGGGGGGGCCCCACAATGAGCAGTTCTTC.